This TCR beta chain was captured in a study of molecular identifiers for immune sequencing clone quantification. TCRdb analysed the PCR reads with MiXCR anew, one entry per CDR3 protein. Here the sample spans 15,000 to 20,000 distinct CDR3 sequences, roughly 22% being singletons. CDR1 and CDR2 from the germline V gene are SEHNR and FQNEAQ (reference sequence). CDR3 length: 16 amino acids. The V end was cut by 5 bases, the J end by 0 bases, with 14 bases between. This clonotype occurred a few times. The chain employs TRBV7-9 and TRBJ1-3; D might be TRBD1 (6 bases). The sequenced material came from naive CD8+ T cells from blood, with Jurkat cell RNA spiked in. As to subset: FACS-sorted CD8+CD4-CCR7+CD45RA+ naive T cells. The sequence was collected from a human donor in good health. Some libraries in this study had Jurkat cell RNA spiked in. The CDR3 coding sequence is TGTGCCAGCAGCCCGCGACAGGTTCTCTCTGGAAACACCATATATTTT. Its translation is CASSPRQVLSGNTIYF.